These 31 T cell receptor beta chains were all obtained from the same sample, sequenced in a study of T cell responses to AZD1222 COVID-19 vaccine. Only in-frame clones appear in the TCRdb table, and some are missing; sequencing was by immunoSEQ multiplex PCR. The sample lists about 130,000 clones; less than 95% were seen once. Sequencing used peripheral blood, obtained on day 0 of MenACWY control vaccination. The receptors were sampled from an adult in good health.

The chain couples TRBV19 to TRBJ1-2; D gene ambiguous. There are 14 residues in the CDR3. The V end was cut by 3 bases, the J end by 5 bases, with 13 bases between. The germline gives CDR1 LNHDA, CDR2 SQIVND (reference sequence). CDR3 coding DNA: TGTGCCAGTAGTATGCAGGCAGAAACTTATGGCTACACCTTC. It is translated as CASSMQAETYGYTF.

The genes are TRBV24-1 and TRBJ2-3, with 7 bases identical to TRBD1. From germline, CDR1 is KGHDR and CDR2 SFDVKD. The CDR3 runs 16 residues. V lost 4 bases and J lost 1; bases outside the gene matches: 7. In DNA form, the CDR3 reads TGTGCCACCAGTGAAGCTACAGGGGCGGGCACAGATACGCAGTATTTT. Protein product: CATSEATGAGTDTQYF.

The V call is TRBV5-6, the J call TRBJ1-1; no clear D gene. Trimming took off 1 base at V and 0 bases at J, with 10 bases between the two ends. The CDR3 has 15 residues. From germline, CDR1 is SGHDT and CDR2 YYEEEE. The CDR3 coding sequence is TGTGCCAGCAGCTTGAATTGGGGAGTGAACACTGAAGCTTTCTTT. This codes for CASSLNWGVNTEAFF. Looking up the rest from reference TRBV5-6 and TRBJ1-1 gives the full variable domain: DAGVTQSPTHLIKTRGQQVTLRCSPKSGHDTVSWYQQALGQGPQFIFQYYEEEERQRGNFPDRFSGHQFPNYSSELNVNALLLGDSALYLCASSLNWGVNTEAFFGQGTRLTVV.

J is TRBJ1-4 and V is TRBV9, with 7 positions matching TRBD1. The J segment lost 4 bases and the V segment lost 4 bases, leaving 7 bases of the junction unmatched. Germline V gene sequence: CDR1 SGDLS, CDR2 YYNGEE. This CDR3 has 15 residues. CDR3 residues: CASSHRTGHNEKLFF. The CDR3 region has the DNA TGTGCCAGCAGCCACAGGACAGGACATAATGAAAAACTGTTTTTT. The entire variable domain, with the rest obtained from reference TRBV9 and TRBJ1-4, is as follows: DSGVTQTPKHLITATGQRVTLRCSPRSGDLSVYWYQQSLDQGLQFLIQYYNGEERAKGNILERFSAQQFPDLHSELNLSSLELGDSALYFCASSHRTGHNEKLFFGSGTQLSVL.

This chain connects TRBV7-8 to TRBJ2-5; 10 nucleotides align to TRBD2. V lost 5 bases, J lost 5 bases, and 11 bases stayed unmatched. In germline, CDR1 is SGHVS, CDR2 FQNEAQ. The CDR3 is 16 amino acids. DNA of the CDR3: TGTGCCAGCAGCGGCCGGACTAGCGGAGATAGGGAGACCCAGTACTTC. It is translated as CASSGRTSGDRETQYF.

This chain links TRBV4-1 with TRBJ2-2; 7 nucleotides agree with TRBD1. J lost 1 base, V lost 1 base, and 9 bases had no gene match. This CDR3 spans 18 amino acids. Germline CDR1 is MGHRA and CDR2 is YSYEKL. In nucleotides, the CDR3 is TGCGCCAGCAGCCAAGTAATTAGGGGGCCGGGGAACACCGGGGAGCTGTTTTTT. Translation gives CASSQVIRGPGNTGELFF.

This clone was observed a single time. An end of the junction differs from the germline gene, which may be a read error. The chain links TRBV10-3 to TRBJ2-1, with TRBD2 matching over 12 bases. The CDR3 runs to 15 residues. Per the germline V gene, CDR1 is ENHRY and CDR2 is SYGVKD. The DNA for the CDR3 is TGTGCCACCCGGACTAGCGGGACAAAGTTGGAGGAGCCGTTCTTC. It translates to CATRTSGTKLEEPFF.

The chain couples TRBV6-1 to TRBJ1-1; D uncertain. CDR3 size: 14 residues. V lost 2 bases and J lost 3, with 10 bases in between. In germline, CDR1 is MNHNS, CDR2 SASEGT. The CDR3 region is CASSERAGYTEAFF. The CDR3 DNA is TGTGCCAGCAGTGAAAGGGCGGGCTACACTGAAGCTTTCTTT.

This clone was detected once. This rearrangement joins TRBV12-3 or TRBV12-4 to TRBJ1-1; no clear D. This CDR3 comprises 12 residues. Trimming left V 3 bases short and J 3 bases short, with 5 bases between. The CDR3 DNA follows: TGTGCCAGCAGTTTGCGGGACACTGAAGCTTTCTTT. It is translated as CASSLRDTEAFF.

The chain uses TRBV2 and TRBJ2-7; 7 bases are shared with TRBD2. Germline V CDR1 and CDR2: SNHLY, FYNNEI. V shed 4 bases, J shed 2 bases, and the junction held 2 bases outside the gene matches. This CDR3 comprises 13 residues. CDR3 residues: CASSGREAYEQYF. CDR3 coding DNA: TGTGCCAGCAGTGGCCGGGAGGCCTACGAGCAGTACTTC.

The DNA of the CDR3 is TGTGCCAGCAGCCATATTACCACTACGCCCCACGAGCAGTACTTC. This gives the protein CASSHITTTPHEQYF. The chain carries TRBV14 and TRBJ2-7; D ambiguous. V dropped 3 bases and J dropped 5 bases, with 17 bases sitting between them. CDR1 and CDR2 (germline): SGHDN, FVKESK. This CDR3 has 15 amino acids.

CDR3 nucleotides: TGTGCCAGTGGACAGGGGTCGGCAACTAATGAAAAACTGTTTTTT. This encodes CASGQGSATNEKLFF. The chain combines TRBV19 with TRBJ1-4; TRBD1 matches 9 bases. Germline CDR1 is LNHDA and CDR2 is SQIVND (reference sequence). The V segment lost 8 bases and the J segment 0 bases; nucleotides outside the gene matches: 4. The CDR3 is 15 residues long. Full variable domain (rest looked up from reference TRBV19 and TRBJ1-4): DGGITQSPKYLFRKEGQNVTLSCEQNLNHDAMYWYRQDPGQGLRLIYYSQIVNDFQKGDIAEGYSVSREKKESFPLTVTSAQKNPTAFYLCASGQGSATNEKLFFGSGTQLSVL.

The chain recombines TRBV2 with TRBJ1-1; 9 nucleotides match TRBD1. The V gene end was trimmed by 4 bases and the J gene end by 4 bases; junction bases not matched to a gene: 4. The CDR3 contains 14 residues. Germline values: CDR1 SNHLY, CDR2 FYNNEI. CDR3 coding DNA: TGTGCCAGCAGTGGACAGGGGGTCGTCACTGAAGCTTTCTTT. Amino acid sequence: CASSGQGVVTEAFF.

The rearrangement uses TRBV5-1 and TRBJ1-6; possibly TRBD1 for D (5 bases). Germline V gives CDR1 SGHRS, CDR2 YFSETQ. CDR3 length: 16 residues. V lost 3 bases, J lost 2 bases, and 12 bases lay in between. CDR3 amino acids: CASSSGLSAYNSPLHF. Here the CDR3 DNA reads TGCGCCAGCAGCTCGGGACTTTCGGCCTATAATTCACCCCTCCACTTT.

The chain uses TRBV19 and TRBJ1-5; 8 bases are shared with TRBD1. The germline V gene encodes CDR1 LNHDA and CDR2 SQIVND (reference sequence). This CDR3 spans 15 amino acids. Germline trimming cut 7 bases from V and 3 bases from J; bases unmatched to any gene: 8. The CDR3 coding sequence is TGTGCCAGTACCGTCGGACAGGGAGTCAATCAGCCCCAGCATTTT. As protein: CASTVGQGVNQPQHF.

The chain has TRBV6-1 and TRBJ2-1; D may be TRBD2 (6 bases). CDR1 is MNHNS and CDR2 is SASEGT in the germline V gene. CDR3 length: 16 residues. V was trimmed by 0 bases and J by 0 bases, leaving 9 bases between them. The CDR3 DNA reads as TGTGCCAGCAGTGAAGCTAGCGGTATCTCCTACAATGAGCAGTTCTTC. The encoded protein is CASSEASGISYNEQFF.

V and J are TRBV29-1 and TRBJ2-1; possibly TRBD2 for D (6 bases). V shed 2 bases and J shed 7 bases, with 15 bases lying between them. Germline CDR1 and CDR2: SQVTM and ANQGSEA. The CDR3 covers 14 residues. The DNA of the CDR3 is TGCAGCGTTGAAACACGACGGGCGGGGAATGAGCAGTTCTTC. Its translation is CSVETRRAGNEQFF.

The chain has TRBV18 and TRBJ2-3, with 9 bases lining up with TRBD1. The V segment lost 0 bases and the J segment 6 bases; nucleotides outside the gene matches: 13. Germline V CDR1 and CDR2: KGHSH, LQKENI. This CDR3 comprises 18 residues. The CDR3 sequence is CASSPPNLGQGERDTQYF. In DNA, the CDR3 is TGTGCCAGCTCACCACCTAACTTGGGACAGGGAGAGCGGGATACGCAGTATTTT.

The chain employs TRBV27 and TRBJ2-3; 10 nucleotides agree with TRBD1. The CDR3 sequence is 14 residues long. Germline CDR1 MNHEY, CDR2 SMNVEV (reference sequence). V dropped 6 bases and J dropped 6; count of bases not matched to a gene: 6. As DNA, the CDR3 is TGTGCCAGCAGCCGGGACAGGGGATCGGATACGCAGTATTTT. Translated: CASSRDRGSDTQYF.

This rearrangement joins TRBV2 to TRBJ2-1, with D perhaps TRBD1 (5 bases). Germline assignment: CDR1 SNHLY and CDR2 FYNNEI. This CDR3 comprises 15 residues. V dropped 6 bases and J dropped 0 bases, with 12 bases sitting between them. CDR3 amino acids: CASRAQGLSYNEQFF. The CDR3 region has the DNA TGTGCCAGCAGGGCCCAGGGTCTCTCCTACAATGAGCAGTTCTTC. The whole variable domain, filled in from reference TRBV2 and TRBJ2-1, reads EPEVTQTPSHQVTQMGQEVILRCVPISNHLYFYWYRQILGQKVEFLVSFYNNEISEKSEIFDDQFSVERPDGSNFTLKIRSTKLEDSAMYFCASRAQGLSYNEQFFGPGTRLTVL.

This chain joins TRBV7-9 and TRBJ1-1; D unresolved. The V gene lost 1 base and the J gene lost 3 bases, with 6 bases spanning the gap. This CDR3 comprises 13 residues. The germline V gene encodes CDR1 SEHNR and CDR2 FQNEAQ (reference sequence). The CDR3 here is CASSLEKDTEAFF. CDR3 coding DNA: TGTGCCAGCAGCTTAGAAAAGGACACTGAAGCTTTCTTT.

The genes are TRBV12-5 and TRBJ2-7, with D perhaps matching TRBD1 (5 bases). The CDR3 is 14 amino acids. CDR1 and CDR2 (germline): LGHNT, FRNRAP. Between the trimmed V and J ends, which lost 0 bases and 6 bases, there was a span of 12 bases. CDR3 DNA: TGTGCTAGTGGTTTGGTACAGGTCCCTTCCGAGCAGTACGTC. Encoded protein: CASGLVQVPSEQYV.

The rearrangement links TRBV2 to TRBJ2-1, with D tentatively TRBD2 (5 bases). Trimming shortened V by 8 bases and J by 5 bases, and 13 bases separated the two germline ends. Germline CDR1 is SNHLY and CDR2 is FYNNEI. There are 13 residues in the CDR3. CDR3 DNA: TGTGCCAGCCTGGACTTTCTGCACAATGAGCAGTTCTTC. This gives the protein CASLDFLHNEQFF.

The chain has TRBV6-2 or TRBV6-3 and TRBJ2-6; D call uncertain. V lost 2 bases, J lost 2 bases, and 4 bases lay in between. The CDR3 loop spans 14 amino acids. Germline CDR1 MNHEY, CDR2 SVGEGT. The CDR3 DNA follows: TGTGCCAGCAGTTACGGAACTGGGGCCAACGTCCTGACTTTC. Amino acids: CASSYGTGANVLTF.

This sequence joins TRBV7-2 and TRBJ1-1; no clear D. The CDR3 runs to 14 residues. The V end lost 6 bases, the J end lost 0 bases, and 11 bases lay between the germline ends. Germline V gives CDR1 SGHTA, CDR2 FQGNSA. The CDR3 DNA sequence: TGTGCCAGCAGTCACATCGTTGTGAACACTGAAGCTTTCTTT. Translated: CASSHIVVNTEAFF.

The chain couples TRBV25-1 to TRBJ2-5, with D uncertain. V lost 7 bases and J lost 5, with 14 bases in between. In germline, CDR1 is MGHDK, CDR2 SYGVNS. This CDR3 contains 13 residues. The CDR3 loop reads CASTPRNGETQYF. The CDR3 nucleotides read TGTGCCAGCACCCCTCGAAACGGGGAGACCCAGTACTTC.

This chain connects TRBV6-5 to TRBJ2-3, with D possibly TRBD2 on 5 matching bases. The V end lost 8 bases, the J end lost 0 bases, and 12 bases lay between the germline ends. This CDR3 comprises 14 residues. Germline assignment: CDR1 MNHEY and CDR2 SVGAGI. CDR3 nucleotide sequence: TGTGCCAGCCAAGCGGACCCTAGCACAGATACGCAGTATTTT. Translated, it gives CASQADPSTDTQYF.

J is TRBJ2-7 and V is TRBV5-1; perhaps TRBD2 as D (5 bases). The germline V gene has CDR1 SGHRS and CDR2 YFSETQ. This CDR3 has 15 amino acids. Trimming shortened V by 0 bases and J by 3 bases, and 13 bases separated the two germline ends. DNA of the CDR3: TGCGCCAGCAGCTTGGAGAGGGTCAGCTTCTACGAGCAGTACTTC. This codes for CASSLERVSFYEQYF.

V usage is TRBV10-3 and J usage is TRBJ2-2; TRBD2 matches at 13 bases. The CDR3 consists of 15 residues. CDR1 is ENHRY and CDR2 is SYGVKD in the germline V gene. The junction had 1 base not matched to a gene; V was cut back by 4 bases and J by 5 bases. The CDR3 loop reads CAISGTSGGTGELFF. In DNA form, the CDR3 reads TGTGCCATCAGTGGGACTAGCGGGGGAACCGGGGAGCTGTTTTTT.

The V gene is TRBV5-4, the J gene TRBJ2-7; 9 bases line up with TRBD2. The CDR3 extends over 13 amino acids. Looked up from germline, CDR1 is SGHNT and CDR2 is YYREEE (reference sequence). J lost 6 bases, V lost 4 bases, and 5 bases had no gene match. Written as DNA, the CDR3 is TGTGCCAGCAGCGATTGGACTAGCGCCGAGCAGTACTTC. Its translation is CASSDWTSAEQYF. The variable domain in full, completed from reference TRBV5-4 and TRBJ2-7, reads ETGVTQSPTHLIKTRGQQVTLRCSSQSGHNTVSWYQQALGQGPQFIFQYYREEENGRGNFPPRFSGLQFPNYSSELNVNALELDDSALYLCASSDWTSAEQYFGPGTRLTVT.

This chain uses TRBV12-3 or TRBV12-4 with TRBJ2-7, with D perhaps TRBD1 (6 bases). Trimming pared 4 bases from V and 6 bases from J, leaving 13 bases between. The CDR3 runs to 13 residues. The CDR3 DNA reads as TGTGCCAGCAGTTCCGCCAGGGGCGGCGAGCAGTACTTC. Translating it yields CASSSARGGEQYF.